The present T cell receptor (beta chain) was sequenced within a study of regulatory T cells in long-lasting Graves disease. The CDR3 is 15 amino acids. Germline CDR1 SGDLS, CDR2 YYNGEE. V was clipped by 3 bases and J by 6 bases, with 18 bases between them. Time point defined: persistent/refractory GD, antithyroid drugs over 5 years with positive TRAb. Extracted RNA from PBMCs served as the source of the TCR library. In each case, Graves' disease was diagnosed per American Thyroid Association guidelines. Sequencing libraries for TCR beta were prepared with iRepertoire HTBI primers and Arm-PCR of CDR3 regions. TCRdb reprocessed the multiplex PCR reads with MiXCR, giving one entry per CDR3 protein. The repertoire includes some 440,000 distinct CDR3 sequences, around 20% of them detected once, and over 7.5% sits in the top ten.

The sample here was peripheral blood mononuclear cells (PBMCs), taken when the disease was refractory, from a patient treated with antithyroid drugs. The chain recombines TRBV9 with TRBJ1-2, with D possibly being TRBD1 (6 bases). This sequence was found in a female donor with Graves disease. This CDR3 is CASSGGGHVNNGYTF. The CDR3 nucleotides are TGTGCCAGCAGCGGTGGGGGACACGTAAATAATGGCTACACCTTC.